Presented here are 14 T cell receptor beta chains from one specimen sequenced in a study of cytomegalovirus exposure and HLA in healthy donors. The study ran its PCR with 60 Vbeta and 13 Jbeta primers. Some clones are missing from TCRdb's copy, which holds only in-frame ones; the method was immunoSEQ multiplex PCR. The sample records hundreds of thousands of clones, more than 75% being singletons. Source material: PBMCs. These receptor sequences come from a middle-aged man in good health and CMV-seropositive.

This clone was recorded a few times. The gene calls are TRBV5-1 and TRBJ1-1; 7 bases map to TRBD1. This CDR3 has 14 residues. CDR1 is SGHRS, CDR2 YFSETQ, per germline. The V segment lost 4 bases and the J segment 2 bases; nucleotides outside the gene matches: 5. CDR3 nucleotide sequence: TGCGCCAGCAGCGCGGGACAGCATAACACTGAAGCTTTCTTT. Its protein is CASSAGQHNTEAFF.

This clone was recorded a few times. The chain is built from TRBV11-2 and TRBJ1-4, with D perhaps matching TRBD1 (6 bases). V lost 6 bases to trimming and J lost 2 bases, with 10 bases between them. CDR1 and CDR2 from the germline V gene are SGHAT and FQNNGV. There are 14 residues in the CDR3. This CDR3 reads CASSMTGTNEKLFF. The CDR3, as DNA: TGTGCCAGCAGTATGACAGGCACTAATGAAAAACTGTTTTTT.

The CDR3 DNA reads as TGCGCCAGCAGCTTGGGGCGGGAGGGCAACAATGAGCAGTTCTTC. Amino acid sequence: CASSLGREGNNEQFF. The rearrangement uses TRBV5-1 and TRBJ2-1; 9 nucleotides agree with TRBD2. CDR3 size: 15 residues. Per germline, CDR1 SGHRS and CDR2 YFSETQ. The V and J ends lost 0 bases and 5 bases, in that order; junction bases with no gene match: 3.

Only a few counts were recorded for this clone. This sequence joins TRBV10-3 and TRBJ1-2; TRBD1 matches at 8 bases. The trim removed 8 bases at V and 7 bases at J, leaving 15 bases unmatched. Germline values: CDR1 ENHRY, CDR2 SYGVKD. The CDR3 has 15 residues. The DNA for the CDR3 is TGTGCCATCTCTCCCCTGGGGACAGGAGATCGTGGCTACACCTTC. Its protein is CAISPLGTGDRGYTF.

V is TRBV7-7 and J is TRBJ2-3; 8 bases align to TRBD2. V was pared by 1 base and J by 1 base, with 1 base of the junction left unmatched. There are 15 residues in the CDR3. CDR1 and CDR2 (germline): SSHAT, FNYEAQ (reference sequence). The CDR3 bases are TGTGCCAGCAGCTTAGGGACTAGCCGCACAGATACGCAGTATTTT. This gives the protein CASSLGTSRTDTQYF.

This clone was found once. The chain combines TRBV25-1 with TRBJ1-2, with 8 bases lining up with TRBD1. Germline CDR1 MGHDK, CDR2 SYGVNS. This CDR3 contains 13 residues. Unmatched junction bases numbered 2, after V lost 4 bases and J lost 4 bases. This chain's CDR3 is CASSATGAYGYTF. CDR3 DNA: TGTGCCAGCAGTGCGACAGGGGCCTATGGCTACACCTTC.

The table lists this clone with a count of one. One junction end disagrees with the germline gene, perhaps due to a read error. The chain employs TRBV27 and TRBJ2-1, with a possible D match to TRBD1 (6 bases). The V gene's germline CDR1 is MNHEY and CDR2 SMNVEV (reference sequence). CDR3 length: 15 amino acids. DNA of the CDR3: TGTGCCAGCAGTCTATCACCAACAGGGTATCGGGAGCAGTTCTTC. It translates to CASSLSPTGYREQFF.

The chain uses TRBV5-5 and TRBJ1-4; D unclear. Germline assignment: CDR1 SGHKS and CDR2 YYEKEE (reference sequence). V dropped 2 bases and J dropped 3 bases, with 11 bases sitting between them. This CDR3 contains 15 residues. The CDR3 nucleotides read TGTGCCAGCAGCTTTCCAGGCGCCTCTAATGAAAAACTGTTTTTT. It specifies CASSFPGASNEKLFF.

The chain couples TRBV7-9 to TRBJ2-7; D remains unclear. This CDR3 comprises 14 residues. Trimming stripped 4 bases from V and 7 bases from J, with 17 bases between. Germline V gives CDR1 SEHNR, CDR2 FQNEAQ (reference sequence). CDR3 sequence reads: CASSSSGSNQEQYF. CDR3 bases: TGTGCCAGCAGCTCGTCCGGGTCCAACCAGGAGCAGTACTTC.

The CDR3 reads CAWSAGLASNEQFF. In DNA form, the CDR3 reads TGTGCCTGGAGTGCTGGACTAGCGTCGAATGAGCAGTTCTTC. The chain joins TRBV30 to TRBJ2-1, with 9 positions matching TRBD2. Germline assignment: CDR1 GTSNPN and CDR2 SVGIG (reference sequence). Losses at the gene ends were 1 base for V and 7 bases for J; bases not matched to a gene: 5. CDR3 size: 14 residues.

The chain recombines TRBV5-1 with TRBJ1-4; no definite D call. This CDR3 has 14 amino acids. CDR1 SGHRS and CDR2 YFSETQ come from the germline V gene. V was cut by 2 bases and J by 2 bases, with 7 bases left in between. The CDR3 DNA reads TGCGCCAGCAGCTTAGAGAATACTAATGAAAAACTGTTTTTT. Its translation: CASSLENTNEKLFF.

The rearrangement uses TRBV4-1 and TRBJ2-1, with 10 bases that match TRBD2. The germline V gene encodes CDR1 MGHRA and CDR2 YSYEKL. V dropped 6 bases and J dropped 2; count of bases not matched to a gene: 4. There are 15 residues in the CDR3. The CDR3 DNA follows: TGCGCCAGCAGAACAGGACTAGCGGCCTACAATGAGCAGTTCTTC. The encoded protein is CASRTGLAAYNEQFF.

The V and J genes are TRBV5-6 and TRBJ2-1; TRBD2 matches 7 bases. Germline CDR1 reads SGHDT; CDR2 reads YYEEEE. Losses at the gene ends were 0 bases for V and 5 bases for J; bases not matched to a gene: 5. The CDR3 is 15 amino acids. The CDR3 DNA is TGTGCCAGCAGCTTGGGAGGGAGGGCCCACAATGAGCAGTTCTTC. This gives the protein CASSLGGRAHNEQFF.

V is TRBV6-1 and J is TRBJ1-5, with D perhaps matching TRBD1 (6 bases). This CDR3 spans 16 amino acids. Per the germline V gene, CDR1 is MNHNS and CDR2 is SASEGT. V was pared by 2 bases and J by 9 bases, with 20 bases between. CDR3: CASSEQGQPALGPQHF. For the CDR3, the DNA is TGTGCCAGCAGTGAACAAGGACAGCCGGCCTTGGGGCCCCAGCATTTT.